A selection of T cell receptor beta chains follows, all from one sample in a study of control samples from healthy donors and cancer patients. The method was immunoSEQ multiplex PCR; TCRdb's version includes in-frame clones alone and lacks a portion of them. The table lists roughly 76,000 clones, over 85% of them singletons, with over 0.95% in the top ten. Sequencing was done on a sample of PBMCs. Source of these receptors: a woman in her forties with lung cancer. CDR3s include the opening cysteine and the closing phenylalanine or tryptophan.

TRBV24-1	TRBJ2-3	CATSDSGVYRGTDTQYF
TRBV2	TRBJ2-4	CASSEPVWPGNIQYF
TRBV19	TRBJ1-6	CASSIPLITSSYNSPLHF
TRBV14	TRBJ1-5	CASSLLGQPQHF
TRBV6-5	TRBJ2-1	CASSLTGDRYNEQFF
TRBV7-9	TRBJ2-2	CASSTRLTNTGELFF
TRBV19	TRBJ2-7	CASSRDRISYEQYF
TRBV3-1/TRBV3-2	TRBJ1-1	CASSQDRVGRASTEAFF
TRBV6-2/TRBV6-3	TRBJ2-1	CASSRISGSSYNEQFF
TRBV28	TRBJ2-3	CASHPGGTDTQYF
TRBV5-6	TRBJ1-2	CASSHRDQEPQGYTF
TRBV19	TRBJ1-2	CASSNRRGLGYGYTF
TRBV6-5	TRBJ1-3	CASSYTPGDTIYF
TRBV9	TRBJ2-5	CASSVASGREETQYF
TRBV9	TRBJ2-3	CASSTQRFSTDTQYF
TRBV5-5	TRBJ2-1	CASSLVGQGTYNEQFF
TRBV24-1	TRBJ1-5	CAASQGSNQPQHF
TRBV2	TRBJ2-1	CASSESVRDSGYNEQFF
TRBV19	TRBJ1-3	CASTPTLGGPFLRGNTIYF
TRBV30	TRBJ2-1	CAWMGAGNLNEQFF
TRBV4-1	TRBJ2-7	CASSQVYGLQLDEQYF
TRBV11-2	TRBJ1-5	CASSTRTGTNQPQHF
TRBV19	TRBJ1-6	CASSMLFGGSSDSPLHF
TRBV19	TRBJ2-7	CASSLGTGTYEQYF
TRBV27	TRBJ1-4	CASSLLGTEKLFF
TRBV5-4	TRBJ2-7	CASNPQGKVHEQYF
TRBV2	TRBJ1-3	CASSTSGIDGNTIYF
TRBV29-1	TRBJ2-7	CSVARDRGFYEQYF
TRBV6-5	TRBJ1-1	CASSSDRYTEAFF
TRBV5-4	TRBJ1-1	CASSLLYGNTEAFF
TRBV11-1	TRBJ2-3	CASSLLSGPAPDTQYF
TRBV19	TRBJ2-7	CASSINPSGGYEQYF
TRBV6-6	TRBJ1-2	CASSNRQGANYGYTF
TRBV3-1/TRBV3-2	TRBJ2-7	CASSQVASQIPYEQYF
TRBV19	TRBJ2-1	CASSRQGIYNEQFF
TRBV28	TRBJ1-2	CASSGQGAGGYTF
TRBV20-1	TRBJ1-1	CSARGTFEAFF
TRBV10-1	TRBJ2-1	CASSESGGGNEQFF
TRBV19	TRBJ1-2	CASSIDGMYGYTF
TRBV25-1	TRBJ1-1	CATTGGTEAFF
TRBV24-1	TRBJ2-2	CATSDRTGNTGELFF
TRBV24-1	TRBJ1-2	CATSDRGNYGYTF
TRBV30	TRBJ1-3	CASYPGDSGNTIYF
TRBV30	TRBJ1-2	CACGETGQGHGYTF
TRBV7-9	TRBJ1-4	CASSLGPGVGREKLFF
TRBV2	TRBJ1-4	CASMSGSEKLFF
TRBV6-5	TRBJ1-1	CASTPGGSKAFF
TRBV3-1/TRBV3-2	TRBJ2-2	CASSPRDRGVTGELFF
TRBV12-3/TRBV12-4	TRBJ1-1	CASTPPGNTEAFF
TRBV9	TRBJ2-2	CASSVVDTGELFF
TRBV18	TRBJ1-6	CASSPLGGRDSPLHF
TRBV2	TRBJ1-2	CASSLPPSESYGYTF
TRBV30	TRBJ1-6	CAGHLGSYNSPLHF
TRBV9	TRBJ1-2	CASSAYAGVNYGYTF
TRBV28	TRBJ2-7	CASSTLRDRAPRVTYEQYF